Below, 32 T cell receptor beta chains from the same sample are listed, as sequenced in a study of blood T cells in healthy people across ages. It was with a sample-barcoded 5' primer and a J-beta primer mix that a second PCR of roughly 7 to 12 cycles was run. TCRdb independently ran MiXCR on the 5' RACE reads; one entry per CDR3 protein. The repertoire includes about 720,000 distinct CDR3 sequences, around a quarter of them detected once, and approximately 4% sits in the top ten. This sample also belongs to another study, concerning T cells of mothers and their children.

Source material: blood. The origin of the receptors is a boy younger than 18 in good health.

The chain links TRBV29-1 to TRBJ2-5; D is perhaps TRBD1 or TRBD2 (6 bases each). The J call could be wrong; TRBJ2-1 is a better fit for the DNA end. This CDR3 spans 11 amino acids. Germline V gene data show CDR1 as SQVTM and CDR2 as ANQGSEA. CDR3 region: CSVGGGNEQFF. The CDR3 nucleotides are TGCAGCGTCGGAGGGGGGAATGAGCAGTTCTTC.

The J gene is TRBJ1-4, the V gene TRBV7-9; 9 bases align to TRBD1. J was trimmed by 2 bases and V by 6 bases; bases with no gene match: 10. There are 17 residues in the CDR3. Germline CDR1 SEHNR, CDR2 FQNEAQ (reference sequence). CDR3 residues: CASSDRDRALTNEKLFF. The CDR3 DNA follows: TGTGCCAGCAGTGACCGGGACAGGGCGTTGACTAATGAAAAACTGTTTTTT.

This clonotype was found a few times. The CDR3 nucleotides are TGTGCCAGCAGATTGGACAGACTAGAGAATGAGCAGTTCTTC. This translates into CASRLDRLENEQFF. The chain recombines TRBV7-9 with TRBJ2-1; D assignment may be TRBD1 or TRBD2 (6 bases each). V was trimmed by 6 bases and J by 7 bases, leaving 16 bases between them. This CDR3 comprises 14 residues. Germline values: CDR1 SEHNR, CDR2 FQNEAQ (reference sequence).

This sequence joins TRBV4-1 and TRBJ2-2, with a tentative D call TRBD2 (5 bases). The ends were cut back, 0 bases at V and 8 bases at J, with 13 bases in the middle. The V gene's germline CDR1 is MGHRA and CDR2 YSYEKL. The CDR3 has 15 residues. The CDR3: CASSQDRREGGELFF. CDR3 coding DNA: TGCGCCAGCAGCCAAGATCGACGAGAGGGTGGGGAGCTGTTTTTT.

The J gene is TRBJ2-1, the V gene TRBV5-1, with D uncertain. Germline lookup yields CDR1 SGHRS and CDR2 YFSETQ. Trimming removed 5 bases at V and 9 bases at J, with 9 bases between. CDR3 length: 11 residues. DNA for the CDR3: TGCGCCAGCAGAGGCGTGGTTGAGCAGTTCTTC. Translated, it gives CASRGVVEQFF.

In this sample, this clonotype turned up a few times. V gene TRBV10-3 combines with J gene TRBJ1-1; a weak D match, TRBD1 (6 bases). V was pared by 2 bases and J by 4 bases, with 17 bases between. CDR1 is ENHRY, CDR2 SYGVKD, per germline. The CDR3 sequence is 16 residues long. The CDR3, as DNA: TGTGCCATCAGTGAGGGGGGCGCAGGGATTAGCACTGAAGCTTTCTTT. Amino acid sequence: CAISEGGAGISTEAFF.

This chain links TRBV7-2 with TRBJ1-4; D is unclear. This CDR3 region has 15 residues. Per germline, CDR1 SGHTA and CDR2 FQGNSA. The V gene lost 3 bases and the J gene lost 12 bases, with 20 bases spanning the gap. The CDR3 is CASSFEFSSQEQLFF. In nucleotides, the CDR3 is TGTGCCAGCAGCTTCGAATTTAGTTCCCAAGAGCAACTGTTTTTT. Drawing the rest from reference TRBV7-2 and TRBJ1-4, the complete variable domain is GAGVSQSPSNKVTEKGKDVELRCDPISGHTALYWYRQSLGQGLEFLIYFQGNSAPDKSGLPSDRFSAERTGGSVSTLTIQRTQQEDSAVYLCASSFEFSSQEQLFFGSGTQLSVL.

The chain combines TRBV6-2 or TRBV6-3 with TRBJ1-1; 8 positions agree with TRBD1. V was clipped by 6 bases and J by 7 bases; unmatched bases: 10. Germline V lookup: CDR1 MNHEY, CDR2 SVGEGT. CDR3 size: 14 residues. In DNA form, the CDR3 reads TGTGCCAGCAGCCGCGGACAGGGAGCCCTTGAAGCTTTCTTT. This sequence encodes CASSRGQGALEAFF.

The CDR3 region has the DNA TGTGCCAGCAGTTTATGGGGGCGGGGGGGCTCACAAGAGACCCAGTACTTC. Translating gives CASSLWGRGGSQETQYF. The V gene is TRBV12-3 or TRBV12-4, the J gene TRBJ2-5, with 9 positions matching TRBD2. The ends lost 2 bases at V and 2 bases at J; junction bases unmatched: 9. The CDR3 is 17 residues long.

This clonotype was seen a handful of times. The genes are TRBV7-9 and TRBJ2-3; 10 nucleotides align to TRBD2. The CDR3 is made up of 18 amino acids. Germline V CDR1 and CDR2: SEHNR, FQNEAQ (reference sequence). The trim removed 3 bases at V and 2 bases at J, leaving 11 bases unmatched. CDR3 DNA: TGTGCCAGCAGCTTGCTGCTAGCGGGGGACCAAAACACAGATACGCAGTATTTT. It encodes CASSLLLAGDQNTDTQYF. The full variable domain, with the rest looked up from reference TRBV7-9 and TRBJ2-3, is DTGVSQNPRHKITKRGQNVTFRCDPISEHNRLYWYRQTLGQGPEFLTYFQNEAQLEKSRLLSDRFSAERPKGSFSTLEIQRTEQGDSAMYLCASSLLLAGDQNTDTQYFGPGTRLTVL.

This clonotype showed up just a few times. The gene calls are TRBV7-2 and TRBJ2-7; 9 positions match TRBD1. The germline V gene has CDR1 SGHTA and CDR2 FQGNSA. The junction had 5 bases not matched to a gene; V was cut back by 1 base and J by 7 bases. CDR3 length: 14 amino acids. CDR3 sequence reads: CASSLGTGAGEQYF. CDR3 coding DNA: TGTGCCAGCAGCTTAGGGACAGGGGCAGGTGAGCAGTACTTC.

This chain joins TRBV7-8 and TRBJ2-5; D is undetermined. The V gene's germline CDR1 is SGHVS and CDR2 FQNEAQ. The CDR3 spans 12 residues. Trimming cost V 5 bases and J 5 bases, with 9 bases left between them. The CDR3: CASSQPTETQYF. The CDR3 DNA sequence: TGTGCCAGCAGCCAGCCGACGGAGACCCAGTACTTC.

This clonotype was detected a few times. The CDR3 loop is CSVYVGTDTQYF. The CDR3 DNA reads TGCAGCGTATACGTCGGCACAGATACGCAGTATTTT. The genes are TRBV29-1 and TRBJ2-3; no clear D. Trimming stripped 6 bases from V and 1 base from J, with 8 bases between. The CDR3 is made up of 12 amino acids. Looked up from germline, CDR1 is SQVTM and CDR2 is ANQGSEA.

This clonotype was seen a handful of times. The rearrangement joins TRBV4-3 to TRBJ1-4, with 8 bases aligning to TRBD1. The J segment lost 7 bases and the V segment lost 1 base, leaving 8 bases of the junction unmatched. Germline CDR1 and CDR2: LGHNA and YSLEER. CDR3 length equals 16 residues. The CDR3 bases are TGCGCCAGCAGCCAAGGTCCCTTAGGACAGGGTGAAAAACTGTTTTTT. It encodes CASSQGPLGQGEKLFF.

This rearrangement joins TRBV20-1 to TRBJ2-5; 10 nucleotides line up with TRBD2. The closer fit of TRBJ2-7 to the DNA end suggests the J call may be wrong. CDR3 length: 14 amino acids. Germline V gives CDR1 DFQATT, CDR2 SNEGSKA (reference sequence). CDR3 residues: CSANLAGVFYEQYF. CDR3 in DNA: TGCAGTGCTAATCTAGCGGGGGTATTCTACGAGCAGTACTTC.

The rearrangement links TRBV20-1 to TRBJ1-2; 9 bases match TRBD1. V was pared by 3 bases and J by 7 bases, with 21 bases of the junction left unmatched. From germline, CDR1 is DFQATT and CDR2 SNEGSKA (reference sequence). The length of the CDR3 is 18 residues. The CDR3 DNA is TGCAGTGCTAGGGAGTTTGTCCGGGCGGGACAGGGTGTATCTGGCTACACCTTC. Translated, it gives CSAREFVRAGQGVSGYTF.

This clonotype was recorded once. The chain is built from TRBV12-3 or TRBV12-4 and TRBJ2-5, with 7 bases that match TRBD1. The better agreement between TRBJ2-7 and the DNA end casts doubt on the J call. The CDR3 has 13 residues. The CDR3 nucleotides read TGTGCCAGCAGACAGGGGATGTCCTACGAGCAGTACTTC. Translating it yields CASRQGMSYEQYF.

V and J are TRBV12-3 or TRBV12-4 and TRBJ1-2; D is unresolved. Deletions cut 6 bases from V and 8 bases from J, with 13 bases between. The CDR3 length is 12 residues. The CDR3 loop reads CASRFRRNGYTF. The CDR3 DNA sequence: TGTGCCAGCAGGTTTCGTCGCAACGGCTACACCTTC.

The J gene is TRBJ1-4, the V gene TRBV28, with no clear D. Trimming shortened V by 7 bases and J by 5 bases, and 8 bases separated the two germline ends. This CDR3 has 12 amino acids. CDR1 is MDHEN and CDR2 is SYDVKM in the germline V gene. Here the CDR3 DNA reads TGTGCCAGCAACCGAAGGAATGAAAAACTGTTTTTT. It codes for CASNRRNEKLFF. Looking up the rest from reference TRBV28 and TRBJ1-4 gives the full variable domain: DVKVTQSSRYLVKRTGEKVFLECVQDMDHENMFWYRQDPGLGLRLIYFSYDVKMKEKGDIPEGYSVSREKKERFSLILESASTNQTSMYLCASNRRNEKLFFGSGTQLSVL.

The chain combines TRBV20-1 with TRBJ2-1; D possibly corresponds to TRBD2 (6 bases). Trimming pared 4 bases from V and 5 bases from J, leaving 15 bases between. Germline V gene sequence: CDR1 DFQATT, CDR2 SNEGSKA (reference sequence). This CDR3 is 14 amino acids long. The CDR3 here is CSAKAGIHDNEQFF. The DNA for the CDR3 is TGCAGTGCTAAGGCGGGAATACATGACAATGAGCAGTTCTTC.

This clonotype came up a few times. The chain combines TRBV28 with TRBJ2-5; 9 positions agree with TRBD1. The assigned J gene may be wrong: the sequence end matches TRBJ2-7 better. The CDR3 has 14 residues. CDR1 is MDHEN, CDR2 SYDVKM, per germline. CDR3 in DNA: TGTGCCAGCAGTTTTCGGACAGGGGAAAACGAGCAGTACTTC. Translated, it gives CASSFRTGENEQYF.

The gene calls are TRBV4-3 and TRBJ2-5; D gene unclear. The assigned J gene may be wrong: the sequence end matches TRBJ2-7 better. CDR3 length equals 14 residues. Germline CDR1 and CDR2: LGHNA and YSLEER. The CDR3 here is CASSQAMDGYEQYF. CDR3 DNA sequence: TGCGCCAGCAGCCAAGCAATGGACGGGTACGAGCAGTACTTC.

The V call is TRBV28, the J call TRBJ2-5; D gene uncertain. The germline V gene encodes CDR1 MDHEN and CDR2 SYDVKM. Trimming took 6 bases from V and 2 from J, leaving 7 bases between them. The CDR3 has 12 residues. CDR3 amino acids: CASRLFQETQYF. CDR3 in DNA: TGTGCCAGCAGGTTGTTTCAAGAGACCCAGTACTTC.

The chain has TRBV28 and TRBJ2-4, with D possibly TRBD2 on 5 matching bases. In germline, CDR1 is MDHEN, CDR2 SYDVKM. This CDR3 spans 16 amino acids. Trimming pared 6 bases from V and 5 bases from J, leaving 20 bases between. The CDR3 reads CASSPFRGNYQNIQYF. The CDR3 nucleotides are TGTGCCAGCAGCCCCTTTCGAGGGAACTATCAAAACATTCAGTACTTC.

At least ten counts were recorded for this clonotype. This chain connects TRBV12-3 or TRBV12-4 to TRBJ2-3, with D perhaps given as TRBD1 or TRBD2 (5 bases each). The CDR3 is made up of 13 amino acids. V dropped 3 bases and J dropped 4 bases, with 8 bases sitting between them. CDR3 sequence: CASSLRGPDTQYF. The DNA of the CDR3 is TGTGCCAGCAGTTTGAGGGGCCCAGATACGCAGTATTTT.

The gene calls are TRBV20-1 and TRBJ2-5; D may correspond to TRBD1 or TRBD2 (5 bases each). This CDR3 comprises 12 residues. Germline values: CDR1 DFQATT, CDR2 SNEGSKA (reference sequence). V dropped 3 bases and J dropped 6 bases, with 11 bases sitting between them. The chain's CDR3 is CSARSGDQTQYF. DNA for the CDR3: TGCAGTGCTAGGTCCGGGGACCAGACCCAGTACTTC.

This clonotype has only a few counts. The genes are TRBV25-1 and TRBJ1-4; 7 bases line up with TRBD1. Germline lookup yields CDR1 MGHDK and CDR2 SYGVNS. The CDR3 has 16 residues. V lost 4 bases to trimming and J lost 0 bases; unmatched junction nucleotides: 5. The CDR3 region is CASSGFDRATNEKLFF. In DNA, the CDR3 is TGTGCCAGCAGTGGATTCGACAGGGCAACTAATGAAAAACTGTTTTTT.

This clonotype was observed a handful of times. J is TRBJ1-2 and V is TRBV28, with 10 bases aligning to TRBD1. The CDR3 sequence is 14 residues long. Germline V gene lookup returns CDR1 MDHEN and CDR2 SYDVKM. J lost 9 bases, V lost 4 bases, and 8 bases had no gene match. The CDR3 reads CASSSNPGQGSYTF. CDR3 DNA: TGTGCCAGCAGTTCCAACCCGGGACAGGGGAGCTACACCTTC.

The chain carries TRBV4-1 and TRBJ1-3; D gene ambiguous. V was trimmed by 4 bases and J by 1 base, leaving 8 bases between them. This CDR3 is built from 14 residues. From germline, CDR1 is MGHRA and CDR2 YSYEKL. CDR3 sequence: CASSRLWSGNTIYF. The CDR3 coding sequence is TGCGCCAGCAGCCGCCTTTGGTCTGGAAACACCATATATTTT.

This clonotype has only a few counts. Mismatch with germline at one junction end may stem from a read error. This chain joins TRBV11-2 and TRBJ2-1; D could derive from TRBD1 or TRBD2 (5 bases each). Germline V gives CDR1 SGHAT, CDR2 FQNNGV. This CDR3 region has 15 residues. CDR3 bases: TGTGCCAGCAGCTTAGTCGGGGCCTCCCACAATGAGCAGTTCTTC. Its protein product is CASSLVGASHNEQFF.

This sequence joins TRBV30 and TRBJ1-6; D gene unclear. The CDR3 has 14 amino acids. From germline, CDR1 is GTSNPN and CDR2 SVGIG (reference sequence). V lost 5 bases to trimming and J lost 5 bases, with 13 bases between them. The chain's CDR3 is CAWQSRRDNSPLHF. The CDR3 DNA reads as TGTGCCTGGCAAAGCCGACGGGATAATTCACCCCTCCACTTT.

The V and J genes are TRBV20-1 and TRBJ2-1; TRBD2 might be the D (5 bases). The CDR3 has 14 amino acids. The germline CDR1 and CDR2 sequences are DFQATT and SNEGSKA (reference sequence). The germline V and J ends were trimmed by 4 bases and 10 bases, with 20 bases remaining between them. This CDR3 reads CSATRPESGNEQFF. The CDR3 DNA is TGCAGTGCTACACGCCCGGAATCGGGGAACGAGCAGTTCTTC.